This entry lists 21 T cell receptor beta chains sequenced from one sample in a study of shared clonotypes between healthy human individuals. This table comes from immunoSEQ multiplex PCR, and its TCRdb copy is limited to in-frame clones, with some not included. The table includes 520,000 or so clones, 75% to 85% detected once. The sample consisted of PBMCs. Receptors originate from a woman aged 40 to 55 in good health. Some clones in this sample may be carry-over from other donors' samples.

This clone was seen at least ten times. The chain couples TRBV7-2 to TRBJ2-2; the D gene is possibly TRBD1 (5 bases). The length of the CDR3 is 16 residues. Trimming stripped 5 bases from V and 0 bases from J, with 13 bases between. The germline gives CDR1 SGHTA, CDR2 FQGNSA. The CDR3 protein is CASSRLTEANTGELFF. In DNA form, the CDR3 reads TGTGCCAGCAGCCGGTTGACAGAAGCGAACACCGGGGAGCTGTTTTTT.

Remarks on this clone: This same CDR3 is encoded by further DNA sequences in the sample. This chain links TRBV27 with TRBJ2-1, with 14 positions matching TRBD2. V was clipped by 5 bases and J by 4 bases; unmatched bases: 7. CDR1 is MNHEY, CDR2 SMNVEV, per germline (reference sequence). The CDR3 runs to 17 residues. The CDR3 bases are TGTGCCAGCAGTCTGGGACTAGCGGGAGTCCCTTACAATGAGCAGTTCTTC. It codes for CASSLGLAGVPYNEQFF.

The chain joins TRBV5-4 to TRBJ2-7, with 10 positions matching TRBD2. V was pared by 0 bases and J by 1 base, with 1 base of the junction left unmatched. This CDR3 region has 15 residues. Germline-derived CDR1 and CDR2 are SGHNT and YYREEE (reference sequence). CDR3 coding DNA: TGTGCCAGCAGCTTGGGGACTAGCGGATCCTACGAGCAGTACTTC. Protein sequence: CASSLGTSGSYEQYF. The whole variable domain, remainder taken from reference TRBV5-4 and TRBJ2-7, is ETGVTQSPTHLIKTRGQQVTLRCSSQSGHNTVSWYQQALGQGPQFIFQYYREEENGRGNFPPRFSGLQFPNYSSELNVNALELDDSALYLCASSLGTSGSYEQYFGPGTRLTVT.

The V gene is TRBV4-2, the J gene TRBJ1-1; maybe TRBD1 (5 bases). From germline, CDR1 is LGHNA and CDR2 YNFKEQ. The CDR3 length is 15 residues. The V gene lost 0 bases and the J gene lost 5 bases, with 13 bases spanning the gap. The CDR3 loop reads CASSQDEGRGTEAFF. The CDR3 DNA reads as TGTGCCAGCAGCCAAGACGAGGGTAGGGGAACTGAAGCTTTCTTT.

This clone was seen just once. The rearrangement links TRBV27 to TRBJ1-1; D possibly corresponds to TRBD1 (6 bases). CDR1 and CDR2 (germline): MNHEY, SMNVEV (reference sequence). The V end lost 7 bases, the J end lost 3 bases, and 15 bases lay between the germline ends. CDR3 length: 14 amino acids. CDR3 in DNA: TGTGCCAGCATAGCGGACAGAGGCCACACTGAAGCTTTCTTT. Translated, it gives CASIADRGHTEAFF.

The gene calls are TRBV5-1 and TRBJ2-7; D is perhaps TRBD2 (7 bases). Germline lookup yields CDR1 SGHRS and CDR2 YFSETQ. Trimming removed 4 bases from V and 7 bases from J, with 24 bases in between. This CDR3 region has 16 residues. CDR3 bases: TGCGCCAGCAGCCGGGGGGCCGGGACCCCTACGGAGGAGCAGTACTTC. Translating it yields CASSRGAGTPTEEQYF. The whole variable domain, remainder taken from reference TRBV5-1 and TRBJ2-7, is KAGVTQTPRYLIKTRGQQVTLSCSPISGHRSVSWYQQTPGQGLQFLFEYFSETQRNKGNFPGRFSGRQFSNSRSEMNVSTLELGDSALYLCASSRGAGTPTEEQYFGPGTRLTVT.

The chain combines TRBV9 with TRBJ1-1; no firm D call. V was shortened by 1 base and J by 4 bases, with 11 bases between the two germline ends. The CDR3 runs to 14 residues. Germline V gene sequence: CDR1 SGDLS, CDR2 YYNGEE. DNA of the CDR3: TGTGCCAGCAGCGTAACCGAACGACCCACTGAAGCTTTCTTT. Translating it yields CASSVTERPTEAFF. Using reference TRBV9 and TRBJ1-1 for the parts outside the CDR3, the full variable domain is DSGVTQTPKHLITATGQRVTLRCSPRSGDLSVYWYQQSLDQGLQFLIQYYNGEERAKGNILERFSAQQFPDLHSELNLSSLELGDSALYFCASSVTERPTEAFFGQGTRLTVV.

The chain couples TRBV10-1 to TRBJ1-5, with 7 bases fitting TRBD1. Germline lookup yields CDR1 WNHNN and CDR2 SYGVQD (reference sequence). Trimming cost V 3 bases and J 0 bases; bases outside gene matches: 17. The CDR3 totals 20 residues. For the CDR3, the DNA is TGCGCCAGCAGTGACCCGAATAGGGGGCCACGCAGAAGTAGCAATCAGCCCCAGCATTTT. It specifies CASSDPNRGPRRSSNQPQHF.

The chain joins TRBV10-3 to TRBJ2-2; TRBD2 matches 13 bases. The ends lost 5 bases at V and 2 bases at J; junction bases unmatched: 8. The CDR3 totals 18 residues. Germline-derived CDR1 and CDR2 are ENHRY and SYGVKD. The CDR3 is CAISISGTSGVNTGELFF. CDR3 nucleotide sequence: TGTGCCATCAGTATATCCGGGACTAGCGGGGTTAACACCGGGGAGCTGTTTTTT.

The chain employs TRBV27 and TRBJ2-3, with 10 bases lining up with TRBD2. The CDR3 totals 20 residues. CDR1 and CDR2 from the germline V gene are MNHEY and SMNVEV (reference sequence). V lost 6 bases, J lost 1 base, and 19 bases stayed unmatched. CDR3 DNA sequence: TGTGCCAGCAGCCGAAGCCCCGATCTAGCGGGAGAGCCCGGCACAGATACGCAGTATTTT. Residues: CASSRSPDLAGEPGTDTQYF.

In this sample, this clone turned up a few times. This sequence joins TRBV7-3 and TRBJ2-3; 7 nucleotides align to TRBD1. V lost 4 bases to trimming and J lost 11 bases; unmatched junction nucleotides: 12. The CDR3 is 14 amino acids. The germline gives CDR1 SGHTA, CDR2 FQGTGA. CDR3 sequence reads: CASSSSLGPGGQYF. Written as DNA, the CDR3 is TGTGCCAGCAGCTCATCTTTAGGGCCAGGGGGGCAGTATTTT.

The chain couples TRBV7-8 to TRBJ1-5; 11 bases are a match to TRBD1. This CDR3 is 17 amino acids long. The junction had 10 bases not matched to a gene; V was cut back by 5 bases and J by 4 bases. Germline V lookup: CDR1 SGHVS, CDR2 FQNEAQ. CDR3 region: CASSPRTGGNVNQPQHF. CDR3 sequence (DNA): TGTGCCAGCAGCCCTCGGACAGGGGGCAACGTTAATCAGCCCCAGCATTTT.

This clone was found a few times. V and J are TRBV18 and TRBJ2-2; no clear D. V was trimmed by 1 base and J by 1 base, leaving 4 bases between them. The CDR3 runs to 14 residues. In germline, CDR1 is KGHSH, CDR2 LQKENI. In DNA form, the CDR3 reads TGTGCCAGCTCACCACAACAGAACACCGGGGAGCTGTTTTTT. Encoded protein: CASSPQQNTGELFF.

This clone was counted a few times. The chain is built from TRBV7-6 and TRBJ2-7; 10 bases map to TRBD1. The length of the CDR3 is 16 residues. The J segment lost 5 bases and the V segment lost 1 base, leaving 8 bases of the junction unmatched. Germline-derived CDR1 and CDR2 are SGHVS and FNYEAQ. CDR3: CASSLEGGTGAHEQYF. CDR3 bases: TGTGCCAGCAGCTTAGAGGGGGGGACAGGGGCACACGAGCAGTACTTC.

The rearrangement links TRBV7-8 to TRBJ1-3, with D uncertain. The CDR3 consists of 15 residues. V lost 5 bases, J lost 2 bases, and 13 bases lay in between. CDR1 and CDR2 from the germline V gene are SGHVS and FQNEAQ. CDR3 coding DNA: TGTGCCAGCAGCCCGGACGGAAACGCTGGAAACACCATATATTTT. The encoded protein is CASSPDGNAGNTIYF. The full variable domain, completed using reference TRBV7-8 and TRBJ1-3, is GAGVSQSPRYKVAKRGQDVALRCDPISGHVSLFWYQQALGQGPEFLTYFQNEAQLDKSGLPSDRFFAERPEGSVSTLKIQRTQQEDSAVYLCASSPDGNAGNTIYFGEGSWLTVV.

This clone was seen once. The rearrangement links TRBV27 to TRBJ2-7, with a weak D call TRBD2 (5 bases). Trimming cost V 10 bases and J 0 bases, with 16 bases left between them. Germline assignment: CDR1 MNHEY and CDR2 SMNVEV (reference sequence). The CDR3 sequence is 14 residues long. This CDR3 reads CATKLATDSYEQYF. In DNA form, the CDR3 reads TGTGCCACCAAGCTAGCTACAGACTCCTACGAGCAGTACTTC.

The rearrangement links TRBV28 to TRBJ2-7, with D maybe TRBD2 (6 bases). The CDR3 runs 14 residues. The V gene lost 7 bases and the J gene lost 0 bases, with 13 bases spanning the gap. CDR1 and CDR2 from the germline V gene are MDHEN and SYDVKM. The CDR3 reads CASNRDLYSYEQYF. CDR3 nucleotides: TGTGCCAGCAACCGGGACTTATACTCCTACGAGCAGTACTTC.

This chain links TRBV19 with TRBJ2-1; D gene unclear. V was shortened by 3 bases and J by 8 bases, with 11 bases between the two germline ends. Germline V CDR1 and CDR2: LNHDA, SQIVND (reference sequence). This CDR3 contains 13 residues. CDR3 protein: CASSMERWHEQFF. The CDR3, as DNA: TGTGCCAGTAGTATGGAAAGGTGGCATGAGCAGTTCTTC.

The V and J genes are TRBV7-9 and TRBJ2-2; TRBD2 aligns across 8 bases. Trimming at V came to 5 bases and at J to 5 bases, leaving 7 bases not matched to a gene. This CDR3 is built from 15 residues. Germline loops: CDR1 SEHNR, CDR2 FQNEAQ (reference sequence). In nucleotides, the CDR3 is TGTGCCAGCAGCCAAGCGGGAGTCGGTACCGGGGAGCTGTTTTTT. Amino acids: CASSQAGVGTGELFF.

The rearrangement joins TRBV7-9 to TRBJ2-3; 9 bases map to TRBD1. The J segment lost 3 bases and the V segment lost 4 bases, leaving 8 bases of the junction unmatched. Germline CDR1 and CDR2: SEHNR and FQNEAQ (reference sequence). This CDR3 comprises 16 residues. The CDR3 region has the DNA TGTGCCAGCAGCTATACCGGGACAGGGAGTACAGATACGCAGTATTTT. Translation: CASSYTGTGSTDTQYF.

The chain is built from TRBV28 and TRBJ2-1; tentatively, D is TRBD1 (6 bases). This CDR3 is built from 12 residues. The germline V gene encodes CDR1 MDHEN and CDR2 SYDVKM. The ends were cut back, 6 bases at V and 5 bases at J, with 8 bases in the middle. The CDR3 DNA follows: TGTGCCAGCAGGACAGGAAACAATGAGCAGTTCTTC. Translating it yields CASRTGNNEQFF.